This T cell receptor beta chain was captured in a study of identical twins. TCRdb reprocessed the 5' RACE reads via MiXCR and lists one record per CDR3 protein. The data show about 890,000 distinct CDR3 sequences, roughly an eighth seen once. This clonotype showed up just a few times. With 7 bases removed from V and 5 bases from J, the gap between germline ends came to 14 bases. Germline loops: CDR1 SGHNT, CDR2 YENEEA. There are 13 residues in the CDR3. These data were also reused for a study on yellow fever vaccine responses in identical twins.

The TCR originated in a young woman in good health. This chain links TRBV11-3 with TRBJ1-1; the D gene is possibly TRBD1 (5 bases). The sequencing input was PBMCs. CDR3 sequence: CASTGDSRTEAFF. As DNA, the CDR3 is TGTGCCAGCACCGGGGACTCCCGAACTGAAGCTTTCTTT.